This is a list of T cell receptor beta chains from one sample in a study of beta chain features in type 1 diabetes. Assay: immunoSEQ multiplex PCR; the TCRdb copy retains only in-frame clones and omits some. The sample records some 230,000 clones, about 9.3% being singletons. Sequenced material: naive CD4+ T cells from blood. The source is a woman aged 18 to 35 in good health. CDR3s include the opening cysteine and the closing phenylalanine or tryptophan. The D gene is left open where the match is weak. Expanded clones get a size class; other rows say once, few or many, or leave the size out.

TRBD2 few 15 TRBJ2-3 TRBV5-4 CASSFQSGGTDTQYF TGTGCCAGCAGCTTTCAGAGCGGGGGCACAGATACGCAGTATTTT
. . 14 TRBJ1-3 TRBV15 CATSRASSGNTIYF TGTGCCACCAGCAGAGCGAGCTCTGGAAACACCATATATTTT
. few 13 TRBJ2-7 TRBV6-1 CASSAHRGYEQYF TGTGCCAGCAGTGCCCACAGAGGGTACGAGCAGTACTTC
. . 13 TRBJ2-5 TRBV7-9 CASSLDGRGTQYF TGTGCCAGCAGCTTAGACGGGCGGGGGACCCAGTACTTC
TRBD2 few 18 TRBJ2-3 TRBV5-1 CASSEGLAGGPVTDTQYF TGCGCCAGCAGCGAAGGACTAGCGGGAGGGCCTGTCACAGATACGCAGTATTTT
TRBD2 . 16 TRBJ2-4 TRBV18 CASSPLLAGRGNIQYF TGTGCCAGCTCACCATTACTAGCGGGAAGGGGAAACATTCAGTACTTC
TRBD2 few 14 TRBJ2-1 TRBV7-9 CASSTSGSSNEQFF TGTGCCAGCAGCACTAGCGGGAGTTCGAATGAGCAGTTCTTC
TRBD1 few 16 TRBJ1-2 TRBV5-6 CASSFWATGANYGYTF TGTGCCAGCAGCTTTTGGGCCACAGGGGCAAACTATGGCTACACCTTC
TRBD1 . 13 TRBJ2-7 TRBV29-1 CSVGRDRVYEQYF TGCAGCGTTGGAAGGGACAGGGTCTACGAGCAGTACTTC
. few 16 TRBJ1-6 TRBV6-6 CASTTPGGQNNSPLHF TGTGCCAGCACAACGCCGGGCGGACAGAATAATTCACCCCTCCACTTT
TRBD1 . 13 TRBJ1-2 TRBV7-9 CASSVQGIEGYTF TGTGCCAGCAGCGTACAGGGGATCGAAGGCTACACCTTC
. few 15 TRBJ2-7 TRBV6-1 CASSLSRDSDYEQYF TGTGCCAGCAGTCTTTCGCGGGACAGTGACTACGAGCAGTACTTC
. . 12 TRBJ2-5 TRBV29-1 CSVEVARETQYF TGCAGCGTTGAAGTTGCGAGGGAGACCCAGTACTTC
. few 12 TRBJ1-2 TRBV5-4 CASSLDRVGYTF TGTGCCAGCAGCTTGGACAGGGTTGGCTACACCTTC
. few 14 TRBJ2-6 TRBV6-1 CASSVHSGANVLTF TGTGCCAGTTCAGTCCACTCTGGGGCCAACGTCCTGACTTTC
. . 13 TRBJ2-1 TRBV6-1 CASDPGSYNEQFF TGTGCCAGCGACCCGGGCTCCTACAATGAGCAGTTCTTC
. . 12 TRBJ1-2 TRBV30 CAWARRVTPYTF TGTGCCTGGGCCCGGAGGGTTACGCCCTACACCTTC
TRBD1 few 18 TRBJ2-7 TRBV9 CASTAGTGAGTNSYEQYF TGTGCCAGCACTGCCGGGACAGGGGCCGGTACGAATTCCTACGAGCAGTACTTC
TRBD2 . 18 TRBJ2-1 TRBV7-8 CASSVGGTSGLSYNEQFF TGTGCCAGCAGCGTAGGTGGGACTAGCGGACTTTCCTACAATGAGCAGTTCTTC
TRBD2 . 15 TRBJ2-1 TRBV6-1 CASSDGTSPPNEQFF TGTGCCAGCAGTGATGGGACTAGTCCCCCCAATGAGCAGTTCTTC
. many 14 TRBJ2-3 TRBV7-9 CASSFGQGTDTQYF TGTGCCAGCAGCTTCGGCCAGGGCACGGATACGCAGTATTTT
. once 15 TRBJ2-3 TRBV10-2 CASKKTAPSTDTQYF TGCGCCAGCAAAAAGACAGCGCCTAGCACAGATACGCAGTATTTT
. few 12 TRBJ2-5 TRBV30 CALEQGEETQYF TGTGCCCTGGAACAGGGCGAAGAGACCCAGTACTTC
TRBD2 many 15 TRBJ2-7 TRBV30 CAWSVLAGGGGEQYF TGTGCCTGGAGTGTACTAGCGGGAGGTGGTGGCGAGCAGTACTTC
TRBD2 . 14 TRBJ2-7 TRBV5-1 CASGRPDAGAGQYF TGCGCCAGCGGCCGACCGGACGCGGGAGCAGGGCAGTACTTC